These T cell receptor beta chains were read from a single sample in a study of graft-versus-host responses after intestinal transplantation. Using immunoSEQ multiplex PCR, the repertoire was profiled, and TCRdb retains in-frame clones only, with some absent. This sample has about 51,000 clones, with 85% to 95% found just once. Antigen specificity for these receptors is unknown. The sequenced sample was unstimulated CD8+ T cells sorted from spleen or lymph node cells, obtained before transplant. The receptors were sampled from a human donor who was the organ donor for an intestinal transplant. The CDR3 runs from the conserved cysteine through the conserved F or W. Each record gives: clone size, J gene, V gene, D gene, CDR3 protein, CDR3 DNA. A D gene is named only where the DNA matches it firmly. Expanded clones get a size class; other rows say once, few or many, or leave the size out.

>.|TRBJ1-1|TRBV12-5|.
CASGLAPSWGGTEAFF
TGTGCTAGTGGTTTGGCACCCTCTTGGGGTGGCACTGAAGCTTTCTTT
>.|TRBJ2-7|TRBV28|.
CATSLPIGQYRYEQYF
TGTGCCACCAGCCTTCCGATCGGGCAGTACCGATACGAGCAGTACTTC
>.|TRBJ2-1|TRBV19|.
CASSDGYTNNEQFF
TGTGCCAGTAGTGACGGTTACACGAACAATGAGCAGTTCTTC
>.|TRBJ1-2|TRBV6-4|.
CASSDQPLPGAHGYTF
TGTGCCAGCAGTGACCAGCCACTACCGGGTGCGCATGGCTACACCTTC
>.|TRBJ1-4|TRBV11-2|.
CASSLDQGDEKLFF
TGTGCCAGCAGCCTTGATCAGGGTGATGAAAAACTGTTTTTT
>.|TRBJ2-7|TRBV5-6|.
CASSLGSPTYEQYF
TGTGCCAGCAGCTTGGGGTCACCGACCTACGAGCAGTACTTC
>.|TRBJ2-7|TRBV19|.
CASSAGSSYEQYF
TGTGCCAGCTCCGCAGGCAGCTCCTACGAGCAGTACTTC
>.|TRBJ2-7|TRBV6-1|.
CASRADGSSYEQYF
TGTGCCAGCAGGGCCGACGGGAGCTCCTACGAGCAGTACTTC
>.|TRBJ1-2|TRBV28|.
CASSFVPATNYGYTF
TGTGCCAGCAGTTTTGTCCCAGCAACTAACTATGGCTACACCTTC
>.|TRBJ1-2|TRBV4-1|.
CASSQDGGDLYGYTF
TGCGCCAGCAGCCAAGACGGAGGGGACCTCTATGGCTACACCTTC
>.|TRBJ2-4|TRBV5-1|TRBD1
CASSLGQGNIQYF
TGCGCCAGCAGCCTGGGACAGGGAAACATTCAGTACTTC
>.|TRBJ2-2|TRBV27|TRBD2
CASSSTGLAVLTGELFF
TGTGCCAGCAGTTCAACGGGACTAGCGGTACTCACCGGGGAGCTGTTTTTT
>.|TRBJ2-7|TRBV15|.
CATGHSEGYEQYF
TGTGCCACCGGCCATTCGGAGGGCTACGAGCAGTACTTC
>.|TRBJ2-3|TRBV2|TRBD2
CAVSGPETSGGGTDTQYF
TGTGCCGTATCGGGTCCCGAGACTAGCGGGGGGGGCACAGATACGCAGTATTTT
>.|TRBJ2-3|TRBV5-1|.
CASSLEVTDTQYF
TGCGCCAGCAGCTTGGAGGTCACAGATACGCAGTATTTT
>.|TRBJ2-7|TRBV11-2|.
CASSLGYSYEQYF
TGTGCCAGCAGCTTAGGCTACTCCTACGAGCAGTACTTC
>.|TRBJ1-2|TRBV4-1|TRBD1
CASSRDRGDYGYTF
TGCGCCAGCAGCCGGGACAGGGGGGACTATGGCTACACCTTC
>.|TRBJ2-5|TRBV9|.
CASSVFGGGQETQYF
TGTGCCAGCAGCGTGTTCGGGGGTGGTCAAGAGACCCAGTACTTC
>.|TRBJ1-1|TRBV7-9|.
CASSLRPSTGLNTEAFF
TGTGCCAGCAGCTTAAGGCCCAGTACAGGGCTGAACACTGAAGCTTTCTTT
>.|TRBJ1-2|TRBV27|.
CASSPLDGRAYNYGYTF
TGTGCCAGCAGTCCCCTCGACGGGAGGGCCTACAACTATGGCTACACCTTC
>.|TRBJ2-7|TRBV5-6|.
CASSQTAPWEQYF
TGTGCCAGCAGCCAGACAGCCCCGTGGGAGCAGTACTTC
>.|TRBJ1-1|TRBV7-6|.
CASSTTRMNTEAFF
TGTGCCAGCAGCACGACCCGTATGAACACTGAAGCTTTCTTT
>once|TRBJ2-5|TRBV27|.
CASSLNPQETQYF
TGTGCCAGCAGTTTAAACCCCCAAGAGACCCAGTACTTC
>.|TRBJ2-6|TRBV1|.
CTSRYVSLCQSRANVLTF
TGCACCAGCAGATACGTGAGTTTGTGCCAAAGTCGGGCCAACGTCCTGACTTTC
>.|TRBJ1-3|TRBV6-1|.
CASSDEGSTGNTIYF
TGTGCCAGCAGTGACGAAGGTAGCACTGGAAACACCATATATTTT
>.|TRBJ1-1|TRBV4-1|.
CASSMVETGYESGEAFF
TGCGCCAGCAGCATGGTCGAAACAGGGTATGAATCGGGTGAAGCTTTCTTT
>.|TRBJ2-2|TRBV14|TRBD2
CASSQDPSPSGGLTGELFF
TGTGCCAGCAGCCAAGATCCTTCGCCTAGCGGGGGGTTAACCGGGGAGCTGTTTTTT
>once|TRBJ1-1|TRBV6-4|.
CASSDGTNTEAFF
TGTGCCAGCAGTGACGGGACAAACACTGAAGCTTTCTTT
>.|TRBJ2-2|TRBV7-7|.
CASSARNTGELFF
TGTGCTAGCAGCGCCCGAAATACCGGGGAGCTGTTTTTT
>.|TRBJ2-1|TRBV13|.
CASSSRVYNEQFF
TGTGCCAGCAGCTCTCGGGTGTACAATGAGCAGTTCTTC
>.|TRBJ2-7|TRBV12-5|TRBD2
CASGLDSGGAHEQYF
TGTGCTAGTGGTTTAGATAGCGGGGGGGCCCACGAGCAGTACTTC
>.|TRBJ1-5|TRBV9|.
CASSVGHNQPQHF
TGTGCCAGCAGCGTAGGACACAATCAGCCCCAGCATTTT
>.|TRBJ2-1|TRBV6-5|.
CASSYSTGYNEQFF
TGTGCCAGCAGTTACTCGACTGGGTACAATGAGCAGTTCTTC
>.|TRBJ2-1|TRBV13|.
CASSHGKWGVDEQFF
TGTGCCAGCAGTCACGGGAAGTGGGGAGTCGATGAGCAGTTCTTC
>.|TRBJ1-1|TRBV5-6|TRBD1
CASSSGTGTEAFF
TGTGCCAGCAGCTCGGGGACAGGGACTGAAGCTTTCTTT
>.|TRBJ1-2|TRBV7-8|.
CASSPYEDGTF
TGTGCCAGCAGCCCTTATGAGGATGGCACCTTC
>.|TRBJ2-3|TRBV5-4|.
CASSLERVGDTQYF
TGTGCCAGCAGCTTGGAAAGGGTTGGAGATACGCAGTATTTT
>.|TRBJ2-7|TRBV7-2|TRBD1
CASSLARTGYYEQYF
TGTGCCAGCAGCTTAGCACGGACAGGGTACTACGAGCAGTACTTC
>.|TRBJ2-1|TRBV28|TRBD2
CASSLALAEDNEQFF
TGTGCCAGCAGTTTAGCACTAGCGGAGGACAATGAGCAGTTCTTC
>.|TRBJ1-2|TRBV4-1|.
CASSQEGRGANYGYTF
TGCGCCAGCAGCCAAGAAGGTCGGGGGGCTAACTATGGCTACACCTTC
>.|TRBJ1-1|TRBV30|.
CAWSPAGYYAFF
TGTGCCTGGAGTCCCGCAGGGTATTATGCTTTCTTT
>.|TRBJ2-1|TRBV11-3|.
CASSWSLEQFF
TGTGCCAGCAGCTGGAGCCTTGAGCAGTTCTTC
>.|TRBJ1-4|TRBV19|.
CASSPIMVVGEKLFF
TGTGCCAGTAGTCCCATCATGGTGGTAGGCGAAAAACTGTTTTTT
>.|TRBJ2-5|TRBV11-2|TRBD2
CASSERRTSEEETQYF
TGTGCCAGCAGCGAAAGGCGCACTAGCGAGGAAGAGACCCAGTACTTC
>.|TRBJ2-1|TRBV11-2|TRBD1
CASSLVPGTGDNEQFF
TGTGCCAGCAGCTTAGTACCTGGGACAGGAGACAATGAGCAGTTCTTC
>once|TRBJ2-1|TRBV30|TRBD2
CAWSEVAGGTNEQFF
TGTGCCTGGAGTGAGGTAGCGGGGGGTACCAATGAGCAGTTCTTC
>.|TRBJ1-1|TRBV27|.
CASSLSVGRTFAEAFF
TGTGCCAGCAGTTTATCCGTCGGCAGAACATTCGCTGAAGCTTTCTTT
>.|TRBJ1-2|TRBV18|.
CASSQDSNYGYTF
TGTGCCAGCTCACAGGACAGTAACTATGGCTACACCTTC
>once|TRBJ1-2|TRBV27|TRBD1
CASSFGTGDYGYTF
TGTGCCAGCAGCTTTGGGACAGGTGATTATGGCTACACCTTC
>.|TRBJ1-1|TRBV29-1|.
CSASIRDPAADWVTEAFF
TGCAGCGCCTCGATCCGGGACCCGGCGGCCGATTGGGTCACTGAAGCTTTCTTT
>.|TRBJ2-3|TRBV5-1|.
CASSLGTGSDTQYF
TGCGCCAGCAGCTTGGGGACCGGGTCTGATACGCAGTATTTT
>.|TRBJ2-5|TRBV4-3|.
CASSQVGGQETQYF
TGCGCCAGCAGCCAAGTAGGAGGGCAAGAGACCCAGTACTTC
>.|TRBJ2-1|TRBV9|.
CASSPLNGVNEQFF
TGTGCCAGCAGCCCCCTAAATGGGGTCAATGAGCAGTTCTTC
>.|TRBJ2-2|TRBV6-6|.
CASSLVILNTGELFF
TGTGCCAGCAGCTTAGTGATTTTGAACACCGGGGAGCTGTTTTTT
>.|TRBJ2-2|TRBV15|.
CATSPNPPYGEESANTGELFF
TGTGCCACCAGCCCAAACCCCCCGTACGGGGAAGAGTCGGCGAACACCGGGGAGCTGTTTTTT